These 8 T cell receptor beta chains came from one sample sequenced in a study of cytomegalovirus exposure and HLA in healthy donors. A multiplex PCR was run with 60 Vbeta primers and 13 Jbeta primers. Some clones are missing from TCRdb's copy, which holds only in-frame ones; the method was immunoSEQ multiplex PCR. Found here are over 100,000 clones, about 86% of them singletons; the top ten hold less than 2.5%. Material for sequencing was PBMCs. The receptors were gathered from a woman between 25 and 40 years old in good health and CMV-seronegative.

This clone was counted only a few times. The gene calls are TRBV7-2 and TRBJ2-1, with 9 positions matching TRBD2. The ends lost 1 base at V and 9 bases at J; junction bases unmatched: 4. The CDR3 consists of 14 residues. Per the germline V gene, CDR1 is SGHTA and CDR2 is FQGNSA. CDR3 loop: CASSLGLAAAEQFF. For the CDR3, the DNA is TGTGCCAGCAGCTTAGGACTAGCGGCGGCTGAGCAGTTCTTC.

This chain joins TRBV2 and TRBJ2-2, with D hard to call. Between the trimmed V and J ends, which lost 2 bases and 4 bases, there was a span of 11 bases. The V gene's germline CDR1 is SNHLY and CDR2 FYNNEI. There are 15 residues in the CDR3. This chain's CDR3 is CASSEHGAVTGELFF. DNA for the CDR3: TGTGCCAGCAGTGAACATGGTGCGGTCACCGGGGAGCTGTTTTTT.

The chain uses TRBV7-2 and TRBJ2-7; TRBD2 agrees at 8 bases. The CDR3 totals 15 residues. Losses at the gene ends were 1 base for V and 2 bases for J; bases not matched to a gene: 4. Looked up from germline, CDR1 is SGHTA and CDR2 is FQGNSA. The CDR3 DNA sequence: TGTGCCAGCAGCTTAGTTGGACTAGCTCCCTACGAGCAGTACTTC. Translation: CASSLVGLAPYEQYF.

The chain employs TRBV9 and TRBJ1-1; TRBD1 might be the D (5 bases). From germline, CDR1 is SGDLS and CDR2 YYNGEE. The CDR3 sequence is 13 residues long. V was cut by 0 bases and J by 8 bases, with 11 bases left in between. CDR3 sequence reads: CASSVGDWSEAFF. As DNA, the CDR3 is TGTGCCAGCAGCGTAGGGGACTGGTCCGAAGCTTTCTTT.

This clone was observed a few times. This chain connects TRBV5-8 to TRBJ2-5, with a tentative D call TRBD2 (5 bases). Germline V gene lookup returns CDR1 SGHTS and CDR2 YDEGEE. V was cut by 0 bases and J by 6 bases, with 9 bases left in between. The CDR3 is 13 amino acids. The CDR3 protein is CASSLDPGKTQYF. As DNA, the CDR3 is TGTGCCAGCAGCTTGGATCCGGGAAAGACCCAGTACTTC.

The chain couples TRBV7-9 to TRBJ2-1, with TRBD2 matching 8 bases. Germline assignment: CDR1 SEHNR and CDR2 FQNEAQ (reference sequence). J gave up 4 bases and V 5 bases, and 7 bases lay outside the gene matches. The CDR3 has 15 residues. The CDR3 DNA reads TGTGCCAGCAGCCCCAGCGGGAGCTGGTACAATGAGCAGTTCTTC. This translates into CASSPSGSWYNEQFF.

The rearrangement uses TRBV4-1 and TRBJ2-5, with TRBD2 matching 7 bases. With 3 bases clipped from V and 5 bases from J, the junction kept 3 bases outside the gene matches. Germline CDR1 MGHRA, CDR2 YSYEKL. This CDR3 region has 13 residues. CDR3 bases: TGCGCCAGCAGCCAGCGGGAGAGGGAGACCCAGTACTTC. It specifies CASSQRERETQYF.

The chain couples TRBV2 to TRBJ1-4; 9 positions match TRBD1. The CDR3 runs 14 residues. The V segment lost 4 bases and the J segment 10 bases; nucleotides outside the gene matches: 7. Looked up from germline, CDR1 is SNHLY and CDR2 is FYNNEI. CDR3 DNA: TGTGCCAGCAGTGTTGGGACAGGGAGTGGAAAACTGTTTTTT. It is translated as CASSVGTGSGKLFF. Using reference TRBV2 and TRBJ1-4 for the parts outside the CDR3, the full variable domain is EPEVTQTPSHQVTQMGQEVILRCVPISNHLYFYWYRQILGQKVEFLVSFYNNEISEKSEIFDDQFSVERPDGSNFTLKIRSTKLEDSAMYFCASSVGTGSGKLFFGSGTQLSVL.